Presented here are 9 T cell receptor beta chains from one specimen sequenced in a study of cytomegalovirus exposure and HLA in healthy donors. 60 Vbeta and 13 Jbeta primers were used in PCR. Assay used: immunoSEQ multiplex PCR; TCRdb lists only in-frame clones, some missing. This table has about 180,000 clones, 77% appearing once. The sequenced material came from PBMCs. These receptors all come from a woman aged 55-70 years in good health and CMV-seropositive.

The CDR3 DNA sequence: TGTGCCAGCTCACCTGGGCTAGGGGGAGATACGCAGTATTTT. It codes for CASSPGLGGDTQYF. The V call is TRBV18, the J call TRBJ2-3; weak D call: TRBD1 (6 bases). The V end lost 3 bases, the J end lost 5 bases, and 12 bases lay between the germline ends. This CDR3 has 14 residues. Per germline, CDR1 KGHSH and CDR2 LQKENI.

The V and J genes are TRBV7-9 and TRBJ2-5, with 9 bases aligning to TRBD1. Losses at the gene ends were 5 bases for V and 2 bases for J; bases not matched to a gene: 6. The CDR3 extends over 15 amino acids. Germline assignment: CDR1 SEHNR and CDR2 FQNEAQ (reference sequence). The CDR3 bases are TGTGCCAGCAGCCGGGGGACAGGGACACAAGAGACCCAGTACTTC. Amino acid sequence: CASSRGTGTQETQYF.

The chain employs TRBV7-9 and TRBJ1-1, with TRBD1 matching 8 bases. The CDR3 covers 13 residues. V lost 6 bases, J lost 1 base, and 1 base stayed unmatched. CDR1 and CDR2 from the germline V gene are SEHNR and FQNEAQ (reference sequence). The CDR3, as DNA: TGTGCCAGCAGTGGACAGGGGAACACTGAAGCTTTCTTT. Translating gives CASSGQGNTEAFF. The entire variable domain, with the rest obtained from reference TRBV7-9 and TRBJ1-1, is as follows: DTGVSQNPRHKITKRGQNVTFRCDPISEHNRLYWYRQTLGQGPEFLTYFQNEAQLEKSRLLSDRFSAERPKGSFSTLEIQRTEQGDSAMYLCASSGQGNTEAFFGQGTRLTVV.

This clone was seen once. The chain recombines TRBV7-8 with TRBJ2-1, with 8 bases fitting TRBD2. Germline values: CDR1 SGHVS, CDR2 FQNEAQ. Trimming took 0 bases from V and 6 from J; bases not matched to a gene: 13. The CDR3 is made up of 18 amino acids. The CDR3 reads CASSLAILAGLTPNEQFF. The CDR3 nucleotides are TGTGCCAGCAGCTTAGCGATCCTAGCGGGCCTTACACCCAATGAGCAGTTCTTC.

This chain joins TRBV10-3 and TRBJ2-7; the D gene is possibly TRBD1 (6 bases). Germline-derived CDR1 and CDR2 are ENHRY and SYGVKD. Trimming pared 6 bases from V and 5 bases from J, leaving 14 bases between. The CDR3 loop spans 13 amino acids. The CDR3: CAIRGDTVDEQYF. CDR3 sequence (DNA): TGTGCCATCAGGGGGGACACCGTGGACGAGCAGTACTTC.

This clone was seen a handful of times. V gene TRBV12-5 combines with J gene TRBJ2-2; D gene unclear. This CDR3 comprises 20 residues. Germline lookup yields CDR1 LGHNT and CDR2 FRNRAP. V lost 0 bases to trimming and J lost 1 base, with 21 bases between them. As DNA, the CDR3 is TGTGCTAGTGGTTTGGTATCCGGTTCGGCTAGACTCCTGAACACCGGGGAGCTGTTTTTT. Translation gives CASGLVSGSARLLNTGELFF.

A few counts support this clone. The chain employs TRBV4-2 and TRBJ2-5; 9 bases match TRBD2. CDR1 is LGHNA and CDR2 is YNFKEQ in the germline V gene. With 1 base clipped from V and 3 bases from J, the junction kept 9 bases outside the gene matches. There are 17 residues in the CDR3. Written as DNA, the CDR3 is TGTGCCAGCAGCCAAGGGGCCAGCGGGAGGAACGAAGAGACCCAGTACTTC. Amino acid sequence: CASSQGASGRNEETQYF.

The V call is TRBV9, the J call TRBJ1-1; D might be TRBD1 (6 bases). CDR3 length: 14 amino acids. Per germline, CDR1 SGDLS and CDR2 YYNGEE. V lost 2 bases, J lost 4 bases, and 12 bases lay in between. The CDR3 sequence: CASSVAGDGTEAFF. As DNA, the CDR3 is TGTGCCAGCAGCGTTGCAGGGGATGGCACTGAAGCTTTCTTT.

The chain has TRBV11-2 and TRBJ1-2; TRBD1 matches at 7 bases. The CDR3 sequence is 13 residues long. CDR1 and CDR2 from the germline V gene are SGHAT and FQNNGV. The J segment lost 6 bases and the V segment lost 4 bases, leaving 5 bases of the junction unmatched. CDR3 DNA sequence: TGTGCCAGCAGCTCGGGACAGCAACATGGCTACACCTTC. Encoded protein: CASSSGQQHGYTF.